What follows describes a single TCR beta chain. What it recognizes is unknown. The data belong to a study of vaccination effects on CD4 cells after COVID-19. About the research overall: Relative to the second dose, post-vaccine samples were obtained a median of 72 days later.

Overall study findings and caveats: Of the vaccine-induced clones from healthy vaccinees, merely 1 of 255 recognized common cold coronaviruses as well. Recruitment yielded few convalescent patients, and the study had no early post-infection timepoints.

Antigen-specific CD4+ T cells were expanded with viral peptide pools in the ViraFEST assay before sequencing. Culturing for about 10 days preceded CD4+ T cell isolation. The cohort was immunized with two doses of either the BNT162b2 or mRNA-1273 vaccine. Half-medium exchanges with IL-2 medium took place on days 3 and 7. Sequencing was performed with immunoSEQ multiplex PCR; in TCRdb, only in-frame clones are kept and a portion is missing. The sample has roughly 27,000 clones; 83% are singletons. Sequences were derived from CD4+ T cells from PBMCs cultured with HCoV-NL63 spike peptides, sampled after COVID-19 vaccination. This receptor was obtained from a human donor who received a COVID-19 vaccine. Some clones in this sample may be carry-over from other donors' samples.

This CDR3 is CASSSTGGVGDQPQHF. The CDR3 DNA follows: TGTGCCAGCAGTTCGACAGGGGGCGTGGGTGATCAGCCCCAGCATTTT. The chain joins TRBV2 to TRBJ1-5; TRBD1 matches 10 bases. Germline V gene sequence: CDR1 SNHLY, CDR2 FYNNEI. The CDR3 loop spans 16 amino acids. The junction had 9 bases not matched to a gene; V was cut back by 5 bases and J by 5 bases.